This T cell receptor beta chain was identified in a study of blood T cell repertoires in COVID-19. Germline CDR1 LGHNA, CDR2 YNFKEQ. This CDR3 spans 15 amino acids. With 0 bases removed from V and 6 bases from J, the gap between germline ends came to 14 bases. Clones were read by immunoSEQ multiplex PCR, and TCRdb kept only the in-frame ones, dropping some. The sample includes about 370,000 clones, 70% to 90% of them seen just once. Source material: peripheral blood. The TCR was taken from a woman in her twenties or thirties with COVID-19, enrolled during active disease. J is TRBJ1-2 and V is TRBV4-2; D unclear. CDR3 loop: CASSQEPPGSNGYTF. The CDR3 DNA reads as TGTGCCAGCAGCCAAGAACCTCCAGGCTCCAATGGCTACACCTTC.